Listed here are 31 T cell receptor beta chains from one sample, sequenced in a study of spatial heterogeneity in lung cancer. Indicated time point: blood at routine non-recurrence follow-up after resection. Researchers sequenced whole RNA taken from tumor, nontumor lung or frozen PBMC without sorting. TCRdb independently ran MiXCR on the 5' RACE reads; one entry per CDR3 protein. The sample includes about 120,000 distinct CDR3 sequences, 12% of them seen just once. Specimen: PBMCs, collected at follow-up. The source is a male donor with early-stage non-small cell lung cancer.

This clonotype was found many times. This chain connects TRBV7-2 to TRBJ2-1, with D hard to call. Trimming left V 3 bases short and J 5 bases short, with 8 bases between. The CDR3 length is 13 residues. Germline CDR1 reads SGHTA; CDR2 reads FQGNSA. CDR3 in DNA: TGTGCCAGCAGCTTCGGGCAGAACAATGAGCAGTTCTTC. Amino acids: CASSFGQNNEQFF.

This chain connects TRBV5-1 to TRBJ1-2; D perhaps matches TRBD1 (6 bases). Germline loops: CDR1 SGHRS, CDR2 YFSETQ. The V end lost 0 bases, the J end lost 4 bases, and 10 bases lay between the germline ends. The length of the CDR3 is 14 residues. CDR3 nucleotide sequence: TGCGCCAGCAGCTTGGAACAGGGAGGCTATGGCTACACCTTC. Amino acid sequence: CASSLEQGGYGYTF.

This chain joins TRBV27 and TRBJ2-7, with 8 bases that match TRBD1. CDR1 and CDR2 from the germline V gene are MNHEY and SMNVEV (reference sequence). The CDR3 spans 14 residues. With 7 bases clipped from V and 0 bases from J, the junction kept 5 bases outside the gene matches. For the CDR3, the DNA is TGTGCCAGCACCTGGGACAGGAGCTCCTACGAGCAGTACTTC. Protein: CASTWDRSSYEQYF.

A few counts support this clonotype. This chain uses TRBV20-1 with TRBJ1-2; D is uncertain. Between the trimmed V and J ends, which lost 6 bases and 4 bases, there was a span of 15 bases. The germline V gene encodes CDR1 DFQATT and CDR2 SNEGSKA (reference sequence). The CDR3 spans 13 residues. The CDR3 loop reads CSARSIEGYGYTF. CDR3 DNA: TGCAGTGCGAGGAGTATCGAGGGCTATGGCTACACCTTC.

This clonotype was detected a few times. The CDR3 is CASSFLSGATEAFF. In nucleotides, the CDR3 is TGCGCCAGCAGCTTCCTCTCGGGGGCTACTGAAGCTTTCTTT. V is TRBV5-1 and J is TRBJ1-1; D is possibly TRBD1 (6 bases). Looked up from germline, CDR1 is SGHRS and CDR2 is YFSETQ. This CDR3 is built from 14 residues. V lost 2 bases to trimming and J lost 5 bases, with 13 bases between them.

The chain recombines TRBV5-1 with TRBJ2-1, with TRBD2 matching 8 bases. The CDR3 covers 12 residues. Trimming removed 9 bases from V and 8 bases from J; junction bases left unmatched: 7. Germline assignment: CDR1 SGHRS and CDR2 YFSETQ. The CDR3 region is CATREAYDEQFF. The DNA of the CDR3 is TGCGCCACGCGGGAGGCTTACGATGAGCAGTTCTTC.

This clonotype occurred a few times. The CDR3 loop reads CANTRQPKGNSPLHF. The CDR3 DNA reads TGTGCCAACACCAGACAGCCCAAGGGGAATTCACCCCTCCACTTT. The chain recombines TRBV27 with TRBJ1-6, with D tentatively TRBD1 (5 bases). Germline V gene data show CDR1 as MNHEY and CDR2 as SMNVEV (reference sequence). V was cut by 10 bases and J by 7 bases, with 20 bases left in between. The CDR3 loop spans 15 amino acids.

In this sample, this clonotype turned up a few times. The chain has TRBV11-2 and TRBJ1-3; D perhaps matches TRBD1 (6 bases). The CDR3 spans 15 residues. Trimming shortened V by 5 bases and J by 7 bases, and 18 bases separated the two germline ends. Germline V gives CDR1 SGHAT, CDR2 FQNNGV. The CDR3 region is CASSPLRGRWNTIYF. As DNA, the CDR3 is TGTGCCAGCAGCCCCCTCAGGGGCCGCTGGAACACCATATATTTT. The full variable domain, its missing parts supplied by reference TRBV11-2 and TRBJ1-3, is EAGVAQSPRYKIIEKRQSVAFWCNPISGHATLYWYQQILGQGPKLLIQFQNNGVVDDSQLPKDRFSAERLKGVDSTLKIQPAKLEDSAVYLCASSPLRGRWNTIYFGEGSWLTVV.

The V and J genes are TRBV6-2 or TRBV6-3 and TRBJ2-1; 10 bases align to TRBD2. The germline gives CDR1 MNHEY, CDR2 SVGEGT. Trimming cost V 8 bases and J 9 bases; bases outside gene matches: 10. This CDR3 contains 14 residues. The CDR3 DNA is TGTGCCAGCCAATTAGCGGGGGGCCCCCCTGAGCAGTTCTTC. Protein sequence: CASQLAGGPPEQFF.

This clonotype was seen only a few times. This chain joins TRBV5-1 and TRBJ2-7; 8 nucleotides align to TRBD1. Trimming at V came to 5 bases and at J to 6 bases, leaving 7 bases not matched to a gene. Germline CDR1 is SGHRS and CDR2 is YFSETQ. The CDR3 runs to 13 residues. CDR3 bases: TGCGCCAGCAGTTCGCAGGGGGCCCGCGAGCAGTACTTC. Protein sequence: CASSSQGAREQYF. Full variable domain (missing parts from reference TRBV5-1 and TRBJ2-7): KAGVTQTPRYLIKTRGQQVTLSCSPISGHRSVSWYQQTPGQGLQFLFEYFSETQRNKGNFPGRFSGRQFSNSRSEMNVSTLELGDSALYLCASSSQGAREQYFGPGTRLTVT.

This clonotype was counted between two and nine times. The chain uses TRBV7-2 and TRBJ2-3, with TRBD2 identical over 11 bases. The CDR3 loop spans 15 amino acids. CDR1 is SGHTA, CDR2 FQGNSA, per germline. Unmatched junction bases numbered 4, after V lost 6 bases and J lost 2 bases. The CDR3: CASSTGLAVTDTQYF. The CDR3 DNA is TGTGCCAGCAGTACGGGACTAGCGGTCACAGATACGCAGTATTTT.

This clonotype was detected ten times or more. This sequence joins TRBV12-3 or TRBV12-4 and TRBJ2-7; TRBD2 aligns across 8 bases. This CDR3 comprises 15 residues. V shed 4 bases and J 2 bases; nucleotides not matched to a gene: 7. The CDR3 DNA is TGTGCCAGCAGTTCCGAGCGGGAGCCCCCCTACGAGCAGTACTTC. This gives the protein CASSSEREPPYEQYF.

This clonotype was detected only a few times. The chain employs TRBV7-2 and TRBJ2-3; 8 positions agree with TRBD2. Unmatched junction bases numbered 3, after V lost 3 bases and J lost 1 base. The CDR3 covers 15 residues. Germline assignment: CDR1 SGHTA and CDR2 FQGNSA. CDR3 sequence reads: CASSFQRGRTDTQYF. Written as DNA, the CDR3 is TGTGCCAGCAGCTTTCAGCGGGGGCGCACAGATACGCAGTATTTT.

The J gene is TRBJ2-3, the V gene TRBV6-1, with 9 bases matching TRBD2. This CDR3 region has 14 residues. Germline V lookup: CDR1 MNHNS, CDR2 SASEGT. V lost 8 bases, J lost 1 base, and 4 bases stayed unmatched. The CDR3 region is CASLLAGGTDTQYF. CDR3 sequence (DNA): TGTGCCAGCCTACTAGCGGGCGGCACAGATACGCAGTATTTT.

This clonotype was seen more than once but under ten times. The V gene is TRBV2, the J gene TRBJ1-4; unclear D gene. The CDR3 contains 16 residues. Germline values: CDR1 SNHLY, CDR2 FYNNEI. V was pared by 3 bases and J by 8 bases, with 19 bases between. The CDR3 sequence is CASSEDFGALMEKLFF. In nucleotides, the CDR3 is TGTGCCAGCAGTGAGGACTTCGGTGCCCTCATGGAAAAACTGTTTTTT.

This clonotype was counted a few times. The chain couples TRBV6-6 to TRBJ1-6; D remains unclear. The V and J ends lost 0 bases and 10 bases respectively, with 4 bases between them. The germline V gene encodes CDR1 MNHNY and CDR2 SVGAGI (reference sequence). The length of the CDR3 is 12 residues. CDR3 sequence reads: CASSYSESPLHF. In DNA, the CDR3 is TGTGCCAGCAGTTACTCGGAATCACCCCTCCACTTT.

This clonotype was seen a handful of times. The V call is TRBV20-1, the J call TRBJ2-1; D could derive from TRBD1 or TRBD2 (5 bases each). V lost 4 bases to trimming and J lost 4 bases, with 14 bases between them. Germline V gives CDR1 DFQATT, CDR2 SNEGSKA (reference sequence). This CDR3 has 14 residues. CDR3: CSATGTDLYNEQFF. The CDR3 coding sequence is TGCAGTGCTACCGGGACGGATTTATACAATGAGCAGTTCTTC.

V and J are TRBV7-2 and TRBJ2-5, with D unresolved. CDR1 is SGHTA, CDR2 FQGNSA, per germline. This CDR3 is built from 11 residues. V lost 4 bases, J lost 3 bases, and 3 bases lay in between. The CDR3 DNA reads as TGTGCCAGCAGCTCCGAAGAGACCCAGTACTTC. Protein sequence: CASSSEETQYF.

This rearrangement joins TRBV5-5 to TRBJ2-4; 8 nucleotides align to TRBD1. J was trimmed by 5 bases and V by 4 bases; bases with no gene match: 11. The CDR3 contains 16 residues. CDR1 and CDR2 (germline): SGHKS, YYEKEE (reference sequence). CDR3 residues: CASSPGQGAIQNIQYF. CDR3 sequence (DNA): TGTGCCAGCAGCCCCGGTCAGGGGGCGATCCAAAACATTCAGTACTTC.

The chain joins TRBV5-5 to TRBJ1-4; D possibly corresponds to TRBD1 (5 bases). CDR1 and CDR2 from the germline V gene are SGHKS and YYEKEE (reference sequence). V lost 4 bases, J lost 2 bases, and 15 bases lay in between. The CDR3 contains 16 residues. CDR3 bases: TGTGCCAGCAGCCCCTCGGCCCGGGACACTAATGAAAAACTGTTTTTT. It specifies CASSPSARDTNEKLFF.

The gene calls are TRBV28 and TRBJ1-2, with D maybe TRBD1 (5 bases). Between the trimmed V and J ends, which lost 6 bases and 7 bases, there was a span of 12 bases. Germline CDR1 reads MDHEN; CDR2 reads SYDVKM. This CDR3 region has 12 residues. CDR3 sequence (DNA): TGTGCCAGCAGGGAAGGAGGGACTGGCTACACCTTC. Residues: CASREGGTGYTF.

The chain recombines TRBV12-3 or TRBV12-4 with TRBJ2-5, with D uncertain. This CDR3 comprises 13 residues. Trimming removed 3 bases at V and 3 bases at J, with 8 bases between. The CDR3 loop reads CASSFRQEETQYF. The DNA for the CDR3 is TGTGCCAGCAGTTTTCGGCAGGAAGAGACCCAGTACTTC.

This clonotype was counted a few times. The chain joins TRBV7-8 to TRBJ2-1; 10 bases fit TRBD1. This CDR3 region has 14 residues. The V gene end was trimmed by 7 bases and the J gene end by 7 bases; junction bases not matched to a gene: 7. CDR1 is SGHVS and CDR2 is FQNEAQ in the germline V gene. The CDR3 loop is CASKPGQGTNEQFF. Here the CDR3 DNA reads TGTGCCAGCAAACCGGGACAGGGGACGAATGAGCAGTTCTTC. Based on the CDR3 plus reference TRBV7-8 and TRBJ2-1, the full variable domain is GAGVSQSPRYKVAKRGQDVALRCDPISGHVSLFWYQQALGQGPEFLTYFQNEAQLDKSGLPSDRFFAERPEGSVSTLKIQRTQQEDSAVYLCASKPGQGTNEQFFGPGTRLTVL.

The chain carries TRBV20-1 and TRBJ1-5; no reliable D call. This CDR3 has 12 residues. Trimming took off 6 bases at V and 7 bases at J, with 13 bases between the two ends. Germline V gene data show CDR1 as DFQATT and CDR2 as SNEGSKA (reference sequence). CDR3 region: CSATIRNQPQHF. CDR3 sequence (DNA): TGCAGTGCCACGATAAGGAACCAGCCCCAGCATTTT.

This clonotype was picked up many times. The rearrangement uses TRBV20-1 and TRBJ2-3, with 10 nucleotides matching TRBD1. V shed 3 bases and J 3 bases; nucleotides not matched to a gene: 3. Looked up from germline, CDR1 is DFQATT and CDR2 is SNEGSKA (reference sequence). This CDR3 comprises 14 residues. The chain's CDR3 is CSARRQGATDTQYF. In DNA, the CDR3 is TGCAGTGCTAGGCGACAGGGGGCAACAGATACGCAGTATTTT.

This clonotype has a count of ten or more. The chain is built from TRBV14 and TRBJ2-1, with 10 bases fitting TRBD1. CDR1 and CDR2 (germline): SGHDN, FVKESK. The CDR3 length is 15 residues. Unmatched junction bases numbered 7, after V lost 2 bases and J lost 9 bases. CDR3: CASSQQDRGLSEQFF. The CDR3 bases are TGTGCCAGCAGCCAACAGGACAGGGGGTTGAGTGAGCAGTTCTTC.

This clonotype showed up many times. CDR3 sequence (DNA): TGTGCCAGCAGCCAGGGGACTAGCGGGGGGTCTAAGAATGAGCAGTTCTTC. This gives the protein CASSQGTSGGSKNEQFF. The chain is built from TRBV14 and TRBJ2-1; 15 bases are a match to TRBD2. The length of the CDR3 is 17 residues. Germline loops: CDR1 SGHDN, CDR2 FVKESK. The V segment lost 3 bases and the J segment 7 bases; nucleotides outside the gene matches: 7.

The chain links TRBV18 to TRBJ1-1; D ambiguous. Germline-derived CDR1 and CDR2 are KGHSH and LQKENI. The CDR3 is made up of 14 amino acids. V gave up 2 bases and J gave up 7 bases, with 14 bases separating them. The CDR3 coding sequence is TGTGCCAGCTCACCAGTTGAAGGGAGGGTTGAAGCTTTCTTT. As protein: CASSPVEGRVEAFF.

V usage is TRBV7-9 and J usage is TRBJ1-2, with D hard to call. Looked up from germline, CDR1 is SEHNR and CDR2 is FQNEAQ (reference sequence). This CDR3 region has 11 residues. V lost 3 bases and J lost 7, with 6 bases in between. CDR3 in amino acids: CASSFLVGYTF. The CDR3 nucleotides read TGTGCCAGCAGCTTCCTCGTTGGCTACACCTTC.

The rearrangement links TRBV10-2 to TRBJ2-5, with TRBD2 identical over 10 bases. The CDR3 is 16 amino acids. From germline, CDR1 is WSHSY and CDR2 SAAADI. V lost 4 bases and J lost 5; bases outside the gene matches: 10. The chain's CDR3 is CASSGLAGPTGETQYF. DNA of the CDR3: TGCGCCAGCAGTGGACTAGCGGGCCCCACCGGGGAGACCCAGTACTTC.

This chain uses TRBV12-3 or TRBV12-4 with TRBJ2-5, with 9 positions matching TRBD2. The trim removed 2 bases at V and 5 bases at J, leaving 6 bases unmatched. The CDR3 is 15 residues long. In DNA, the CDR3 is TGTGCCAGCAGTTTACGCGGGGGGGCCGGGGAGACCCAGTACTTC. This gives the protein CASSLRGGAGETQYF.